The next 28 T cell receptor beta chains were all read from a single sample in a study of T cells in Graves' hyperthyroidism and ophthalmopathy. The TCR beta CDR3 regions underwent amplification using RNA transcripts as the source. First-round RT-PCR of the TCR CDR3 relied on the HTBI primer set. A single record per CDR3 protein comes from TCRdb applying MiXCR to the multiplex PCR reads. Counted here are hundreds of thousands of distinct CDR3 sequences, under 25% occurring once; the ten biggest clones make up around 47%. Sample: blood. These receptors were obtained from a woman aged 70-85 years with Graves' ophthalmopathy.

CDR3 in DNA: TGTGCTAGTCCCGACAGGGCGAACACCGGGGAGCTGTTTTTT. It codes for CASPDRANTGELFF. The chain couples TRBV12-5 to TRBJ2-2, with 7 bases fitting TRBD1. Trimming at V came to 8 bases and at J to 0 bases, leaving 3 bases not matched to a gene. CDR1 is LGHNT, CDR2 FRNRAP, per germline. The CDR3 sequence is 14 residues long.

V is TRBV6-4 and J is TRBJ2-5, with TRBD2 matching over 11 bases. Trimming cost V 7 bases and J 5 bases; bases outside gene matches: 9. Germline V gene data show CDR1 as MRHNA and CDR2 as SNTAGT. The CDR3 contains 15 residues. CDR3 in amino acids: CASKATSGRGETQYF. Here the CDR3 DNA reads TGTGCCAGCAAAGCCACTAGCGGGAGAGGCGAGACCCAGTACTTC.

This chain connects TRBV20-1 to TRBJ2-3; D possibly matches TRBD1 or TRBD2 (5 bases each). The CDR3 has 14 residues. Per germline, CDR1 DFQATT and CDR2 SNEGSKA (reference sequence). V was trimmed by 7 bases and J by 3 bases, leaving 17 bases between them. The chain's CDR3 is CSVQSGTATDTQYF. The CDR3 DNA follows: TGCAGTGTCCAATCCGGGACGGCTACAGATACGCAGTATTTT.

The CDR3 reads CASSSGQGLENTEAFF. The DNA for the CDR3 is TGCGCCAGCAGCTCGGGACAGGGGTTGGAGAACACTGAAGCTTTCTTT. The gene calls are TRBV5-1 and TRBJ1-1, with 10 bases matching TRBD1. The ends lost 3 bases at V and 1 base at J; junction bases unmatched: 6. Germline values: CDR1 SGHRS, CDR2 YFSETQ. CDR3 length: 16 amino acids.

A word on this clonotype: Its ends do not fully match the called genes, so a read error is possible. The genes are TRBV27 and TRBJ2-1; 7 positions match TRBD2. There are 16 residues in the CDR3. Germline V gives CDR1 MNHEY, CDR2 SMNVEV (reference sequence). CDR3 residues: CASNLLAHSSYNEQFF. CDR3 sequence (DNA): TGTGCCAGCAATTTACTAGCGCACAGCTCCTACAATGAGCAGTTCTTC.

This sequence joins TRBV5-4 and TRBJ1-2; TRBD1 matches 7 bases. V was pared by 0 bases and J by 5 bases, with 4 bases of the junction left unmatched. The CDR3 contains 14 residues. Germline-derived CDR1 and CDR2 are SGHNT and YYREEE (reference sequence). This CDR3 is CASSLGDRRYGYTF. Written as DNA, the CDR3 is TGTGCCAGCAGCTTGGGGGACAGACGTTATGGCTACACCTTC. The complete variable domain, with remaining parts taken from reference TRBV5-4 and TRBJ1-2, reads ETGVTQSPTHLIKTRGQQVTLRCSSQSGHNTVSWYQQALGQGPQFIFQYYREEENGRGNFPPRFSGLQFPNYSSELNVNALELDDSALYLCASSLGDRRYGYTFGSGTRLTVV.

V and J are TRBV18 and TRBJ2-2, with 10 positions matching TRBD2. Germline CDR1 and CDR2: KGHSH and LQKENI. Trimming took 3 bases from V and 6 from J; bases not matched to a gene: 4. The CDR3 runs 15 residues. The CDR3 protein is CASSPLAGVAGELFF. The CDR3 DNA reads as TGTGCCAGCTCACCCCTAGCGGGAGTCGCCGGGGAGCTGTTTTTT.

The CDR3 reads CASSQEMTGAGGDTIYF. Here the CDR3 DNA reads TGCGCCAGCAGCCAAGAAATGACAGGTGCCGGAGGAGACACCATATATTTT. V is TRBV4-1 and J is TRBJ1-3; D perhaps matches TRBD1 (6 bases). The ends were cut back, 0 bases at V and 8 bases at J, with 20 bases in the middle. The CDR3 runs to 17 residues. CDR1 and CDR2 from the germline V gene are MGHRA and YSYEKL.

As concerns this clonotype: The junction does not match germline at one end; this may be a read error. This rearrangement joins TRBV7-3 to TRBJ2-3; D unresolved. The CDR3 spans 13 residues. CDR1 and CDR2 from the germline V gene are SGHTA and FQGTGA. CDR3 in DNA: TGTGCCTGCAGCCTAACTAGCACAGATACGCAGTATTTT. It specifies CACSLTSTDTQYF.

This clonotype was seen more than once but under ten times. The genes are TRBV19 and TRBJ2-3; possibly TRBD2 for D (5 bases). The CDR3 runs 13 residues. V was shortened by 4 bases and J by 6 bases, with 11 bases between the two germline ends. Germline CDR1 reads LNHDA; CDR2 reads SQIVND (reference sequence). The CDR3 here is CASSKDFGDTQYF. Here the CDR3 DNA reads TGTGCCAGTAGTAAGGACTTCGGGGATACGCAGTATTTT. Full variable domain (remainder filled in from reference TRBV19 and TRBJ2-3): DGGITQSPKYLFRKEGQNVTLSCEQNLNHDAMYWYRQDPGQGLRLIYYSQIVNDFQKGDIAEGYSVSREKKESFPLTVTSAQKNPTAFYLCASSKDFGDTQYFGPGTRLTVL.

This clonotype occurred a few times. The chain uses TRBV6-1 and TRBJ2-5; TRBD2 might be the D (5 bases). The CDR3 is made up of 12 amino acids. CDR1 is MNHNS, CDR2 SASEGT, per germline. Trimming cost V 4 bases and J 7 bases, with 10 bases left between them. In DNA form, the CDR3 reads TGTGCCAGCAGTGCCGGGGTCGGGACCCAGTACTTC. Amino acid sequence: CASSAGVGTQYF.

The chain has TRBV12-3 or TRBV12-4 and TRBJ1-2, with D possibly TRBD1 on 6 matching bases. Trimming pared 4 bases from V and 4 bases from J, leaving 13 bases between. This CDR3 is 14 amino acids long. DNA for the CDR3: TGTGCCAGCAGTTACACAGGGCAGGGCTATGGCTACACCTTC. Encoded protein: CASSYTGQGYGYTF.

At least ten counts were recorded for this clonotype. The chain combines TRBV28 with TRBJ2-2; D not resolved. The length of the CDR3 is 12 residues. Trimming took 6 bases from V and 8 from J, leaving 10 bases between them. From germline, CDR1 is MDHEN and CDR2 SYDVKM. In nucleotides, the CDR3 is TGTGCCAGCAGACCATACCGGGGGGAGCTGTTTTTT. Translated: CASRPYRGELFF.

In its sample, this clonotype was seen a few times. The V and J genes are TRBV3-1 and TRBJ1-5; D is possibly TRBD1 (5 bases). Trimming cost V 0 bases and J 7 bases, with 13 bases left between them. The germline CDR1 and CDR2 sequences are LGHDT and YNNKEL (reference sequence). The CDR3 totals 15 residues. CDR3 residues: CASSQDSRGSQPQHF. CDR3 sequence (DNA): TGTGCCAGCAGCCAAGATAGTAGGGGAAGCCAGCCCCAGCATTTT.

The chain carries TRBV5-6 and TRBJ2-2; no definite D call. Germline CDR1 is SGHDT and CDR2 is YYEEEE. V was trimmed by 4 bases and J by 4 bases, leaving 11 bases between them. The CDR3 has 14 amino acids. The CDR3 here is CASSQMGGTGELFF. The CDR3 DNA sequence: TGTGCCAGCAGCCAAATGGGCGGCACCGGGGAGCTGTTTTTT.

The chain couples TRBV12-3 or TRBV12-4 to TRBJ2-2; 9 bases line up with TRBD2. V was clipped by 6 bases and J by 7 bases; unmatched bases: 18. The CDR3 contains 18 residues. The DNA for the CDR3 is TGTGCCAGCAGCCGAGAGGTACGGCTAGCGGGATCTATCGGGGAGCTGTTTTTT. Amino acids: CASSREVRLAGSIGELFF.

The table lists this clonotype with many counts. This chain connects TRBV7-3 to TRBJ2-1; D is possibly TRBD1 or TRBD2 (5 bases each). V was clipped by 4 bases and J by 3 bases, with 16 bases between them. The CDR3 length is 16 residues. Germline V gene sequence: CDR1 SGHTA, CDR2 FQGTGA. The CDR3 reads CASSSRTGTLYNEQFF. In DNA form, the CDR3 reads TGTGCCAGCAGCTCGAGAACCGGGACCCTCTACAATGAGCAGTTCTTC.

This clonotype appeared once. The chain is built from TRBV19 and TRBJ2-2; TRBD1 aligns across 7 bases. With V trimmed by 7 bases and J by 5 bases, 7 bases remained unmatched. Germline CDR1 and CDR2: LNHDA and SQIVND (reference sequence). The CDR3 is 14 residues long. The DNA for the CDR3 is TGTGCCAGTAAGACAGGGTGGGGGACCGGGGAGCTGTTTTTT. Its translation: CASKTGWGTGELFF. Drawing the rest from reference TRBV19 and TRBJ2-2, the complete variable domain is DGGITQSPKYLFRKEGQNVTLSCEQNLNHDAMYWYRQDPGQGLRLIYYSQIVNDFQKGDIAEGYSVSREKKESFPLTVTSAQKNPTAFYLCASKTGWGTGELFFGEGSRLTVL.

V gene TRBV3-1 combines with J gene TRBJ1-1, with TRBD1 as a possible D gene (5 bases). The ends were cut back, 4 bases at V and 3 bases at J, with 12 bases in the middle. The CDR3 sequence is 14 residues long. Germline CDR1 LGHDT, CDR2 YNNKEL (reference sequence). The CDR3 is CASSRGHGDTEAFF. The CDR3 DNA sequence: TGTGCCAGCAGCCGGGGCCACGGGGACACTGAAGCTTTCTTT.

To note about this clonotype: This may arise from a read error, as a much more abundant clone is one base away. This chain joins TRBV2 and TRBJ1-1; a possible D gene is TRBD1 (5 bases). The CDR3 has 13 residues. In germline, CDR1 is SNHLY, CDR2 FYNNEI. CDR3 residues: CASSEGLNTEASF. In DNA form, the CDR3 reads TGTGCCAGCAGTGAGGGACTGAACACTGAAGCTTCCTTT.

This clonotype came up many times. The chain recombines TRBV3-1 with TRBJ1-1; a possible D gene is TRBD1 (5 bases). The CDR3 is 15 amino acids. The germline V and J ends were trimmed by 0 bases and 2 bases, with 10 bases remaining between them. Germline CDR1 is LGHDT and CDR2 is YNNKEL (reference sequence). The CDR3 region is CASSQDHGGNTEAFF. CDR3 DNA: TGTGCCAGCAGCCAAGACCACGGGGGAAACACTGAAGCTTTCTTT.

The rearrangement uses TRBV20-1 and TRBJ1-4, with no clear D. The CDR3 consists of 13 residues. Germline V lookup: CDR1 DFQATT, CDR2 SNEGSKA (reference sequence). V was trimmed by 1 base and J by 6 bases, leaving 9 bases between them. This CDR3 is CSARGPGHEKLFF. The CDR3, as DNA: TGCAGTGCTAGAGGCCCAGGCCATGAAAAACTGTTTTTT.

The table lists this clonotype with many counts. The chain recombines TRBV28 with TRBJ1-6, with D uncertain. Germline V CDR1 and CDR2: MDHEN, SYDVKM. Deletions cut 2 bases from V and 8 bases from J, with 7 bases between. The CDR3 contains 13 residues. The CDR3 here is CASSLHGDSPLHF. The CDR3 DNA reads as TGTGCCAGCAGTTTACACGGGGATTCACCCCTCCACTTT.

In this sample, this clonotype turned up many times. The CDR3 nucleotides read TGCAGTGCTAGACCCCAGGGGGAGACCCAGTACTTC. As protein: CSARPQGETQYF. The V call is TRBV20-1, the J call TRBJ2-5; TRBD1 might be the D (6 bases). V lost 2 bases and J lost 5, with 9 bases in between. The CDR3 is made up of 12 amino acids. Looked up from germline, CDR1 is DFQATT and CDR2 is SNEGSKA (reference sequence).

This chain uses TRBV6-2 or TRBV6-3 with TRBJ2-1; D gene ambiguous. Germline values: CDR1 MNHEY, CDR2 SVGEGT. The CDR3 contains 13 residues. V was cut by 7 bases and J by 5 bases, with 12 bases left in between. Here the CDR3 DNA reads TGTGCCAGCAAAACTGAAGTTAACAATGAGCAGTTCTTC. Translated: CASKTEVNNEQFF.

This sequence joins TRBV2 and TRBJ2-3; D call uncertain. The length of the CDR3 is 11 residues. Germline V lookup: CDR1 SNHLY, CDR2 FYNNEI. V was pared by 3 bases and J by 6 bases, with 4 bases between. This chain's CDR3 is CASSDSDTQYF. The CDR3 DNA follows: TGTGCCAGCAGTGATTCCGATACGCAGTATTTT.

This clonotype was detected a few times. The chain recombines TRBV28 with TRBJ1-3, with D maybe TRBD1 (6 bases). V lost 6 bases and J lost 0, with 15 bases in between. Germline V gene lookup returns CDR1 MDHEN and CDR2 SYDVKM. The CDR3 consists of 16 residues. The CDR3: CASSRAGVVSGNTIYF. The DNA for the CDR3 is TGTGCCAGCAGCCGGGCAGGGGTAGTCTCTGGAAACACCATATATTTT.

This clonotype was observed at least ten times. The chain has TRBV15 and TRBJ1-2; 8 nucleotides align to TRBD1. J gave up 4 bases and V 5 bases, and 9 bases lay outside the gene matches. Germline V gene data show CDR1 as LNHNV and CDR2 as YYDKDF (reference sequence). CDR3 length: 15 residues. The CDR3, as DNA: TGTGCCACCAGCGCGACAGGGGATGGGGTCTATGGCTACACCTTC. Its translation: CATSATGDGVYGYTF.